Presented here are 3 T cell receptor beta chains from one specimen sequenced in a study of T cells in tuberculosis. Repertoires were generated with immunoSEQ multiplex PCR, while TCRdb's copy carries only in-frame clones and drops some. In the table there are 20,000 to 25,000 clones, approximately 97% of which are singletons. Specimen: PBMCs. The receptors come from a donor aged 10-29 years with latent tuberculosis or without tuberculosis infection.

This clone appeared a single time. The chain uses TRBV25-1 and TRBJ2-1; 7 bases line up with TRBD1. This CDR3 has 15 amino acids. V lost 7 bases, J lost 5 bases, and 11 bases stayed unmatched. In germline, CDR1 is MGHDK, CDR2 SYGVNS. CDR3 coding DNA: TGTGCCAGCACAGAACCTGGGACAGACCACAATGAGCAGTTCTTC. This codes for CASTEPGTDHNEQFF.

The chain employs TRBV10-3 and TRBJ2-6; D is possibly TRBD1 (7 bases). Deletions cut 10 bases from V and 1 base from J, with 17 bases between. Germline V CDR1 and CDR2: ENHRY, SYGVKD. The CDR3 has 16 amino acids. The CDR3 region is CATSRGASSGANVLTF. Here the CDR3 DNA reads TGTGCCACTAGCAGGGGGGCTAGTTCTGGGGCCAACGTCCTGACTTTC.

The J gene is TRBJ2-7, the V gene TRBV10-3; 8 positions agree with TRBD2. The CDR3 contains 12 residues. Germline V gives CDR1 ENHRY, CDR2 SYGVKD. Trimming removed 6 bases from V and 5 bases from J; junction bases left unmatched: 3. As DNA, the CDR3 is TGTGCCATCAGCCCGGGGGGGGACGAGCAGTACTTC. Amino acid sequence: CAISPGGDEQYF.